This T cell receptor beta chain was sequenced for a study of T cell responses to AZD1222 COVID-19 vaccine. The study's findings and limits: CD4 TCRs linked to vaccination spanned spike, dominating at 160-218 and 743-854. The study reported that nearly half of spike-specific TCRs target unmutated variant regions.

This clone was counted once. No antigen is known for it. This table comes from immunoSEQ multiplex PCR, and its TCRdb copy is limited to in-frame clones, with some not included. Among tens of thousands of clones listed, 85% were seen once. Germline V CDR1 and CDR2: MNHEY, SVGAGI. The germline V and J ends were trimmed by 7 bases and 5 bases, with 18 bases remaining between them. This CDR3 region has 15 residues. The source material was peripheral blood, sampled on day 0 of AZD1222 vaccination. The V gene is TRBV6-5, the J gene TRBJ2-1; D is perhaps TRBD1 or TRBD2 (5 bases each). This TCR came from an adult in good health. Written as DNA, the CDR3 is TGTGCCAGCATAGGTTACCTGAGGGGCGACAATGAGCAGTTCTTC. It yields the protein CASIGYLRGDNEQFF.